The 9 T cell receptor beta chains reported below all come from one sample, sequenced in a study of blood T cell repertoires in COVID-19. Sequencing was performed with immunoSEQ multiplex PCR; in TCRdb, only in-frame clones are kept and a portion is missing. The sample carries around 300,000 clones, around 87% recorded once. Sequenced sample: PBMCs or T cells enriched from blood (not recorded which). Receptor source: a woman aged 18-30 years with acute COVID-19.

This clone was counted once. The CDR3 loop reads CAISEQGAQDEQYF. The CDR3, as DNA: TGTGCCATCAGTGAACAGGGGGCGCAAGACGAGCAGTACTTC. This rearrangement joins TRBV10-3 to TRBJ2-7; 9 bases are shared with TRBD1. Per the germline V gene, CDR1 is ENHRY and CDR2 is SYGVKD. The CDR3 contains 14 residues. J was trimmed by 5 bases and V by 3 bases; bases with no gene match: 5.

V is TRBV12-3 or TRBV12-4 and J is TRBJ2-7, with D tentatively TRBD2 (6 bases). Between the trimmed V and J ends, which lost 7 bases and 5 bases, there was a span of 12 bases. The CDR3 spans 12 residues. The CDR3 is CASTLGGNEQYF. CDR3 nucleotides: TGTGCCAGCACGCTGGGCGGGAACGAGCAGTACTTC.

The chain employs TRBV6-5 and TRBJ1-2, with 8 bases lining up with TRBD1. The ends lost 4 bases at V and 8 bases at J; junction bases unmatched: 6. Germline values: CDR1 MNHEY, CDR2 SVGAGI. This CDR3 contains 13 residues. CDR3 residues: CASSLDRGRGYTF. Here the CDR3 DNA reads TGTGCCAGCAGTTTAGACAGGGGACGGGGCTACACCTTC.

The chain's CDR3 is CASSLGWAGVSYEQYF. As DNA, the CDR3 is TGCGCCAGCAGCTTGGGTTGGGCGGGAGTCTCCTACGAGCAGTACTTC. The rearrangement joins TRBV5-1 to TRBJ2-7; TRBD2 matches at 7 bases. Germline V gives CDR1 SGHRS, CDR2 YFSETQ. The CDR3 has 16 amino acids. Trimming at V came to 0 bases and at J to 0 bases, leaving 6 bases not matched to a gene.

The V call is TRBV4-1, the J call TRBJ2-7; 11 bases agree with TRBD1. From germline, CDR1 is MGHRA and CDR2 YSYEKL. This CDR3 comprises 15 residues. Trimming took 0 bases from V and 4 from J; bases not matched to a gene: 2. The CDR3 bases are TGCGCCAGCAGCCAAGAGGGACAGGGGGGATACGAGCAGTACTTC. Encoded protein: CASSQEGQGGYEQYF.

The chain is built from TRBV6-5 and TRBJ1-4; 8 bases line up with TRBD1. The CDR3 runs to 15 residues. V lost 6 bases, J lost 7 bases, and 10 bases stayed unmatched. From germline, CDR1 is MNHEY and CDR2 SVGAGI. CDR3 loop: CASSSDRGSGEKLFF. CDR3 nucleotides: TGTGCCAGCAGCAGCGACAGGGGATCTGGTGAAAAACTGTTTTTT.

The V and J genes are TRBV6-5 and TRBJ2-7, with TRBD2 matching over 7 bases. Germline-derived CDR1 and CDR2 are MNHEY and SVGAGI. The CDR3 is made up of 13 amino acids. Trimming cost V 2 bases and J 4 bases; bases outside gene matches: 2. The CDR3 protein is CASSYSGTYEQYF. The CDR3 DNA is TGTGCCAGCAGTTACAGCGGGACTTACGAGCAGTACTTC.

This chain uses TRBV28 with TRBJ1-1, with TRBD1 matching over 7 bases. The CDR3 covers 15 residues. The germline gives CDR1 MDHEN, CDR2 SYDVKM. V lost 5 bases to trimming and J lost 6 bases; unmatched junction nucleotides: 12. In nucleotides, the CDR3 is TGTGCCAGCAGTAAACCCGGACAGGCTGCGCCTGAAGCTTTCTTT. Residues: CASSKPGQAAPEAFF.

The V and J genes are TRBV4-1 and TRBJ1-5; tentatively, D is TRBD1 (5 bases). The germline CDR1 and CDR2 sequences are MGHRA and YSYEKL. V gave up 1 base and J gave up 13 bases, with 14 bases separating them. This CDR3 has 13 residues. The CDR3 sequence: CASSQVLGALQHF. CDR3 bases: TGCGCCAGCAGCCAAGTGTTAGGGGCCCTACAGCATTTT.